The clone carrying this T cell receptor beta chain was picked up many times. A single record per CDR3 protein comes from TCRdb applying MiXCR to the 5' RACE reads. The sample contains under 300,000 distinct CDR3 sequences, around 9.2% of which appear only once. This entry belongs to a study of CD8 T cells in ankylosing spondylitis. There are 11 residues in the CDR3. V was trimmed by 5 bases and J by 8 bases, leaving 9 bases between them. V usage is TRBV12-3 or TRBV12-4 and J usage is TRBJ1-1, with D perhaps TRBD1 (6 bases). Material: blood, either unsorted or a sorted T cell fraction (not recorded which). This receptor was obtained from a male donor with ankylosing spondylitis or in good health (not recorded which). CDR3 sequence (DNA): TGTGCCAGCAGTACCACAGGGGAAGCTTTCTTT. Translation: CASSTTGEAFF.